This is a list of T cell receptor beta chains from one sample in a study of T cells in Graves' hyperthyroidism and ophthalmopathy. TCRdb analysed the multiplex PCR reads with MiXCR anew, one entry per CDR3 protein. This sample yields 600,000 or so distinct CDR3 sequences, of which roughly 17% are seen a single time; around 4% belongs to the top ten. Sequencing used blood. Receptors originate from a woman aged 25 to 39 with Graves' hyperthyroidism. Both conserved end residues are part of each CDR3. The D gene is left open where the match is weak. Expanded clones get a size class; other rows say once, few or many, or leave the size out.

D	length	V	J	size	DNA	CDR3
NA	13	TRBV7-9	TRBJ1-4	many	TGTGCCAGCAGCTACGCGGGGGATGAAAAACTGTTTTTT	CASSYAGDEKLFF
NA	15	TRBV28	TRBJ1-6	many	TGTGCCAGCAGTTTAGAGGAAGGATCGGTTTCACCCCTCCACTTT	CASSLEEGSVSPLHF
TRBD1	14	TRBV3-1	TRBJ1-4	many	TGTGCCAGCAGCTACGACAGGGATGGCGAAAAACTGTTTTTT	CASSYDRDGEKLFF
NA	14	TRBV27	TRBJ2-5	many	TGTGCCAGCAGTTTTGACTGGGGTGGGGAGACCCAGTACTTC	CASSFDWGGETQYF
TRBD2	19	TRBV28	TRBJ2-7	few	TGTGCCAGCAGTTCCCAGTTTTGGGAGCGGGAGGCTATTTCCCACGAGCAGTACTTC	CASSSQFWEREAISHEQYF
TRBD2	15	TRBV5-1	TRBJ2-1	many	TGCGCCAGCAGCAAAAGCGGGAGTTACTACAATGAGCAGTTCTTC	CASSKSGSYYNEQFF
NA	15	TRBV5-1	TRBJ2-7	NA	TGCGCCAGCAGATGGGGGGCAGCCTCATCCTACGAGCAGTACTTC	CASRWGAASSYEQYF
NA	15	TRBV5-4	TRBJ2-3	NA	TGTGCCAGCAGCTTGCAGTCTAGTTCGGGTCAGACGCAGTATTTT	CASSLQSSSGQTQYF
NA	15	TRBV5-1	TRBJ2-2	NA	TGCGCCAGCAGTTTGGGCCTAATAAACACCGGGGAGCTGTTTTTT	CASSLGLINTGELFF
NA	13	TRBV20-1	TRBJ1-2	few	TGCAGTGCAGCTAGACAGAACCGCTATGGCTACACCTTC	CSAARQNRYGYTF
NA	13	TRBV19	TRBJ2-2	many	TGTGCCAGTTGTACGGGAAACACCGGGGAGCTGTTTTTT	CASCTGNTGELFF
NA	15	TRBV4-1	TRBJ2-7	NA	TGCGCCAGCAGCCAAGGACAGAGTGGCGTCGACGAGCAGTACTTC	CASSQGQSGVDEQYF
TRBD2	17	TRBV28	TRBJ2-1	many	TGTGCCAGCAGCCCCGGGACTAGCGTAAGCTCCTACAATGAGCAGTTCTTC	CASSPGTSVSSYNEQFF
TRBD1	15	TRBV28	TRBJ2-5	many	TGTGCCAGCACCATAGGGGAACAGGGGGGAGAGACCCAGTACTTC	CASTIGEQGGETQYF
TRBD2	19	TRBV5-1	TRBJ2-4	few	TGCGCCAGCAGCTTGGATGTCGGTGAGCGGGGGGTGACCAAAAACATTCAGTACTTC	CASSLDVGERGVTKNIQYF
TRBD2	13	TRBV7-9	TRBJ2-1	many	TGTGCCAGCAGCCCCGCTAGCGGAGATGAGCAGTTCTTC	CASSPASGDEQFF
NA	13	TRBV28	TRBJ2-7	many	TGTGCCAGCACCCTTGGGGGCGGGTACGAGCAGTACTTC	CASTLGGGYEQYF
TRBD1	14	TRBV20-1	TRBJ2-1	many	TGCAGTGCTAGAGCAAGGACAGGGTTAAATGAGCAGTTCTTC	CSARARTGLNEQFF
TRBD2	17	TRBV28	TRBJ2-1	many	TGTGCCAGCAGTCCCCGGGGACTAGCGGTTGTTAACAATGAGCAGTTCTTC	CASSPRGLAVVNNEQFF
NA	16	TRBV4-3	TRBJ2-5	few	TGCGCCAGCAGCCACGGGCAGGACAGAGACCAAGAGACCCAGTACTTC	CASSHGQDRDQETQYF
NA	15	TRBV5-6	TRBJ2-3	many	TGTGCCAGCAGCTTCGACAGGAAAAACACAGATACGCAGTATTTT	CASSFDRKNTDTQYF
NA	12	TRBV30	TRBJ2-2	few	TGTGCCTGGAGTGTAGGACTCGGGGAGCTGTTTTTT	CAWSVGLGELFF
TRBD2	17	TRBV28	TRBJ2-1	many	TGTGCCAGCAGGACTAAAGGAGCGGGAGGCTCCTACAATGAGCAGTTCTTC	CASRTKGAGGSYNEQFF
NA	15	TRBV7-2	TRBJ1-5	many	TGTGCCAGCAGCTTAGACAGAGCCAACAATCAGCCCCAGCATTTT	CASSLDRANNQPQHF
TRBD1	16	TRBV4-2	TRBJ1-4	few	TGTGCCAGCAGCCAGAGGACAGGGCAAGTAAATGAAAAACTGTTTTTT	CASSQRTGQVNEKLFF
TRBD2	18	TRBV5-8	TRBJ2-3	NA	TGTGCCAGCAGCCTAAGGACTAGCGGGAGGTGGGGCACAGATACGCAGTATTTT	CASSLRTSGRWGTDTQYF
NA	12	TRBV13	TRBJ2-7	NA	TGTGCCAGCAGCCCCACGACAACCGAGCAGTACTTC	CASSPTTTEQYF
NA	13	TRBV10-3	TRBJ1-2	NA	TGTGCCATCAGTGAGGAGGGGGGAGATGGCTACACCTTC	CAISEEGGDGYTF
NA	16	TRBV2	TRBJ1-2	NA	TGTGCCAGCAGTTTTGATATCTGGTCGCCCATCTATGGCTACACCTTC	CASSFDIWSPIYGYTF